These 24 T cell receptor beta chains originate from one sample sequenced in a study of shared clonotypes between healthy human individuals. This table comes from immunoSEQ multiplex PCR, and its TCRdb copy is limited to in-frame clones, with some not included. The sample consists of under 300,000 clones, under 80% of them appearing once. The sample was memory CD4+ T cells sorted from blood. Subset noted: CD45RA-negative fraction. The source is a man aged 25 to 40 in good health.

As DNA, the CDR3 is TGTGCCAGCAGCCCCATTGACGCTTACGGGGTATATCAGCCCCAGCATTTT. This gives the protein CASSPIDAYGVYQPQHF. This chain links TRBV27 with TRBJ1-5; D unclear. The CDR3 has 17 residues. V was shortened by 6 bases and J by 5 bases, with 23 bases between the two germline ends. CDR1 MNHEY and CDR2 SMNVEV come from the germline V gene (reference sequence).

This clone was detected a few times. V and J are TRBV19 and TRBJ2-5; D is undetermined. The CDR3 loop spans 14 amino acids. V lost 4 bases and J lost 5, with 14 bases in between. Germline V CDR1 and CDR2: LNHDA, SQIVND (reference sequence). The CDR3, as DNA: TGTGCCAGTAGTACCGTGGCTGGCGACGAGACCCAGTACTTC. Its translation is CASSTVAGDETQYF.

The rearrangement joins TRBV28 to TRBJ1-2, with D hard to call. This CDR3 region has 12 residues. Trimming took 7 bases from V and 5 from J, leaving 11 bases between them. Per germline, CDR1 MDHEN and CDR2 SYDVKM. CDR3 sequence: CASMSFGYGYTF. In DNA form, the CDR3 reads TGTGCCAGCATGAGCTTCGGGTATGGCTACACCTTC.

The gene calls are TRBV5-4 and TRBJ2-5; TRBD1 matches at 7 bases. The V gene end was trimmed by 5 bases and the J gene end by 2 bases; junction bases not matched to a gene: 3. This CDR3 region has 13 residues. The V gene's germline CDR1 is SGHNT and CDR2 YYREEE (reference sequence). The CDR3 sequence is CASSGGQQETQYF. The CDR3 DNA reads as TGTGCCAGCAGTGGGGGACAGCAAGAGACCCAGTACTTC.

The genes are TRBV7-2 and TRBJ2-2; D is perhaps TRBD2 (5 bases). The V gene's germline CDR1 is SGHTA and CDR2 FQGNSA. The CDR3 runs to 13 residues. V was trimmed by 5 bases and J by 7 bases, leaving 11 bases between them. The CDR3 reads CASSRVRGGELFF. DNA for the CDR3: TGTGCCAGCAGCCGGGTTCGGGGCGGGGAGCTGTTTTTT.

This clone was counted a few times. J is TRBJ2-4 and V is TRBV5-6, with no clear D. Germline V CDR1 and CDR2: SGHDT, YYEEEE. This CDR3 comprises 12 residues. Trimming removed 10 bases from V and 0 bases from J, with 8 bases in between. CDR3 protein: CARRLAKNIQYF. The CDR3 DNA reads as TGTGCCCGACGGTTAGCCAAAAACATTCAGTACTTC.

The V and J genes are TRBV6-5 and TRBJ2-2, with 11 nucleotides matching TRBD2. With 3 bases clipped from V and 5 bases from J, the junction kept 5 bases outside the gene matches. This CDR3 is built from 16 residues. The V gene's germline CDR1 is MNHEY and CDR2 SVGAGI. In DNA form, the CDR3 reads TGTGCCAGCAGTTATCGGCTAGCGGGAGGTACCGGGGAGCTGTTTTTT. Translating it yields CASSYRLAGGTGELFF.

The chain is built from TRBV6-6 and TRBJ2-2, with D uncertain. Germline assignment: CDR1 MNHNY and CDR2 SVGAGI (reference sequence). This CDR3 region has 16 residues. Trimming removed 2 bases from V and 1 base from J, with 11 bases in between. CDR3 nucleotide sequence: TGTGCCAGCAGTTACGGCATCCGGAGGAACACCGGGGAGCTGTTTTTT. Translating gives CASSYGIRRNTGELFF.

The V and J genes are TRBV14 and TRBJ1-3; no clear D gene. V was pared by 1 base and J by 4 bases, with 14 bases between. The germline V gene encodes CDR1 SGHDN and CDR2 FVKESK. The CDR3 has 16 residues. CDR3 region: CASSQGPGFLGNTIYF. DNA for the CDR3: TGTGCCAGCAGCCAAGGACCCGGGTTTCTCGGAAACACCATATATTTT.

This chain connects TRBV11-2 to TRBJ1-3; D uncertain. This CDR3 contains 12 residues. Germline V gene sequence: CDR1 SGHAT, CDR2 FQNNGV. V was shortened by 5 bases and J by 0 bases, with 2 bases between the two germline ends. The CDR3 spells CASSNSGNTIYF. The DNA for the CDR3 is TGTGCCAGCAGCAACTCTGGAAACACCATATATTTT.

The rearrangement links TRBV7-8 to TRBJ2-5, with D perhaps TRBD1 or TRBD2 (5 bases each). Germline values: CDR1 SGHVS, CDR2 FQNEAQ. The CDR3 has 15 amino acids. V dropped 0 bases and J dropped 3 bases, with 11 bases sitting between them. CDR3 sequence: CASSLAPRGEETQYF. The CDR3 DNA reads as TGTGCCAGCAGCTTAGCCCCGAGGGGCGAAGAGACCCAGTACTTC.

The V and J genes are TRBV11-3 and TRBJ1-1, with TRBD1 matching over 9 bases. With 5 bases clipped from V and 3 bases from J, the junction kept 10 bases outside the gene matches. The germline CDR1 and CDR2 sequences are SGHNT and YENEEA. The CDR3 has 16 amino acids. The CDR3 DNA is TGTGCCAGCAGCCACCACGGGACAGGGATGGACACTGAAGCTTTCTTT. Translated, it gives CASSHHGTGMDTEAFF.

This clone was observed a handful of times. The gene calls are TRBV27 and TRBJ2-7, with D possibly matching TRBD1 (5 bases). The CDR3 contains 15 residues. The V end was cut by 4 bases, the J end by 9 bases, with 22 bases between. In germline, CDR1 is MNHEY, CDR2 SMNVEV (reference sequence). The CDR3 DNA reads as TGTGCCAGCAGTTCATTGGAGAGGACACCCTGGGGGCAGTACTTC. This sequence encodes CASSSLERTPWGQYF.

CDR3 nucleotides: TGTGCCAGCAGCTTGTCCTCTGGGGACAATGAGCAGTTCTTC. This codes for CASSLSSGDNEQFF. The rearrangement joins TRBV5-4 to TRBJ2-1; D is unresolved. Trimming cost V 1 base and J 5 bases, with 10 bases left between them. CDR1 and CDR2 (germline): SGHNT, YYREEE (reference sequence). This CDR3 has 14 residues.

This sequence joins TRBV4-2 and TRBJ2-2; D remains ambiguous. The ends were cut back, 1 base at V and 0 bases at J, with 9 bases in the middle. The CDR3 extends over 16 amino acids. Germline CDR1 reads LGHNA; CDR2 reads YNFKEQ. CDR3 residues: CASSQGNRANTGELFF. The CDR3 nucleotides read TGTGCCAGCAGCCAAGGTAACCGCGCGAACACCGGGGAGCTGTTTTTT.

This clone was counted a few times. This rearrangement joins TRBV7-8 to TRBJ1-5, with a tentative D call TRBD1 (6 bases). Germline values: CDR1 SGHVS, CDR2 FQNEAQ. V dropped 1 base and J dropped 5 bases, with 12 bases sitting between them. The CDR3 has 15 amino acids. Here the CDR3 DNA reads TGTGCCAGCAGCTTAGAGGGGGGCTCGGATCAGCCCCAGCATTTT. Translated, it gives CASSLEGGSDQPQHF.

The chain recombines TRBV28 with TRBJ1-1; the D is unclear. The V and J ends lost 11 bases and 1 base respectively, with 5 bases between them. CDR1 is MDHEN, CDR2 SYDVKM, per germline. CDR3 size: 10 residues. CDR3 loop: CAAKNTEAFF. CDR3 nucleotides: TGTGCCGCAAAGAACACTGAAGCTTTCTTT.

This clone was seen a few times. This chain connects TRBV29-1 to TRBJ1-2, with D hard to call. Germline V gene data show CDR1 as SQVTM and CDR2 as ANQGSEA. V shed 3 bases and J shed 8 bases, with 13 bases lying between them. The CDR3 length is 12 residues. The chain's CDR3 is CSVDRQPAGYTF. The CDR3 DNA follows: TGCAGCGTTGACAGGCAGCCGGCGGGCTACACCTTC.

The chain is built from TRBV6-1 and TRBJ2-3; D is ambiguous. CDR3 length equals 15 residues. CDR1 MNHNS and CDR2 SASEGT come from the germline V gene. Trimming removed 4 bases at V and 0 bases at J, with 11 bases between. As DNA, the CDR3 is TGTGCCAGCAGTGGAGAAGGCAGGAGCACAGATACGCAGTATTTT. The encoded protein is CASSGEGRSTDTQYF.

As for this clone: Other DNA sequences within the sample encode an identical CDR3. This sequence joins TRBV11-3 and TRBJ2-7; D gene unclear. Germline V gene sequence: CDR1 SGHNT, CDR2 YENEEA. V was clipped by 0 bases and J by 4 bases, with 4 bases between them. CDR3 size: 12 residues. CDR3 sequence (DNA): TGTGCCAGCAGCTTAGATTCGTACGAGCAGTACTTC. Protein: CASSLDSYEQYF.

The chain is built from TRBV5-6 and TRBJ2-5, with a tentative D call TRBD1 (6 bases). V was cut by 3 bases and J by 5 bases, with 14 bases left in between. Germline V gene sequence: CDR1 SGHDT, CDR2 YYEEEE. There are 14 residues in the CDR3. In DNA form, the CDR3 reads TGTGCCAGCAGCTACCGTCAGGGGTTGGAGACCCAGTACTTC. Protein sequence: CASSYRQGLETQYF.

The V call is TRBV14, the J call TRBJ2-3; 13 bases line up with TRBD2. The ends lost 6 bases at V and 3 bases at J; junction bases unmatched: 6. CDR1 and CDR2 from the germline V gene are SGHDN and FVKESK. This CDR3 has 16 residues. The CDR3 region is CASSPGTSGTTDTQYF. In DNA form, the CDR3 reads TGTGCCAGCAGTCCCGGGACTAGCGGGACAACAGATACGCAGTATTTT.

J is TRBJ2-1 and V is TRBV14, with 7 bases aligning to TRBD2. CDR1 and CDR2 (germline): SGHDN, FVKESK. With 6 bases clipped from V and 6 bases from J, the junction kept 11 bases outside the gene matches. The CDR3 extends over 15 amino acids. CDR3 sequence (DNA): TGTGCCAGCAGGCGGACTAGTTTTTTAGGCAATGAGCAGTTCTTC. This sequence encodes CASRRTSFLGNEQFF.

The chain has TRBV11-3 and TRBJ2-3, with D hard to call. With 4 bases removed from V and 2 bases from J, the gap between germline ends came to 10 bases. The CDR3 is 14 amino acids. Germline V CDR1 and CDR2: SGHNT, YENEEA. CDR3 coding DNA: TGTGCCAGCAGCTACCAAGGATACACAGATACGCAGTATTTT. It translates to CASSYQGYTDTQYF.